The following is a T cell receptor beta chain sequence with its context. In the PCR, 60 Vbeta and 13 Jbeta primers were used. Only in-frame clones appear in the TCRdb table, and some are missing; sequencing was by immunoSEQ multiplex PCR. The sample has some 140,000 clones, 80% seen once. The source of the sample is a study of cytomegalovirus exposure and HLA in healthy donors. Unmatched junction bases numbered 8, after V lost 0 bases and J lost 6 bases. The CDR3 contains 16 residues. Germline lookup yields CDR1 KGHSH and CDR2 LQKENI. The sequence was obtained from a man aged 30 to 39 in good health and CMV-seronegative. What was sequenced was PBMCs. This sequence joins TRBV18 and TRBJ2-1; 7 bases match TRBD2. This CDR3 reads CASSPPGTAGLNEQFF. The CDR3 DNA is TGTGCCAGCTCACCACCGGGCACAGCGGGACTCAATGAGCAGTTCTTC.